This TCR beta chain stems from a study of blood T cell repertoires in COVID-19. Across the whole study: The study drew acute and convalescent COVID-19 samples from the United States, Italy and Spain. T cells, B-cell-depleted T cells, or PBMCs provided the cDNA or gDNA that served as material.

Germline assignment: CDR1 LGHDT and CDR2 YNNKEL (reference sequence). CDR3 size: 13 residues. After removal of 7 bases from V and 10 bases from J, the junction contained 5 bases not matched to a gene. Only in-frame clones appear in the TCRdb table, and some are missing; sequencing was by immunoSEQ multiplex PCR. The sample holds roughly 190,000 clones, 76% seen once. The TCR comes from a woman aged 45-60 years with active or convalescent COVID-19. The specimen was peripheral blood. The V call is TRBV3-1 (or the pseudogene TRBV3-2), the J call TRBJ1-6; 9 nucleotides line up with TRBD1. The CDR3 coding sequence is TGTGCCAGCACGAGACAGGGGGACTCACCCCTCCACTTT. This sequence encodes CASTRQGDSPLHF.